Each of the 32 T cell receptor beta chains below was sequenced from the same sample in a study of technical replicates of blood from a few donors. Profiling relied on immunoSEQ multiplex PCR, and the TCRdb table lists in-frame clones only, not all of them. Of around 80,000 clones detected, 95% to 98% appear once; the ten largest clones hold over 0.13%. The sample consisted of T cells isolated from PBMCs. Receptors originate from a human donor in good health.

The chain recombines TRBV7-2 with TRBJ2-1; D ambiguous. In germline, CDR1 is SGHTA, CDR2 FQGNSA. CDR3 length: 15 amino acids. Trimming took 1 base from V and 0 from J, leaving 7 bases between them. CDR3 nucleotide sequence: TGTGCCAGCAGCTTAGAACACCTCTCCTACAATGAGCAGTTCTTC. Translating gives CASSLEHLSYNEQFF.

The chain employs TRBV6-6 and TRBJ1-5, with a weak D call TRBD1 (6 bases). The CDR3 spans 13 residues. V gave up 6 bases and J gave up 8 bases, with 14 bases separating them. Germline CDR1 MNHNY, CDR2 SVGAGI (reference sequence). The DNA for the CDR3 is TGTGCCAGCAGCACAGGGAACGTGAAGCCCCAGCATTTT. Its translation: CASSTGNVKPQHF.

The rearrangement uses TRBV10-1 and TRBJ2-1, with 7 bases that match TRBD2. Germline CDR1 reads WNHNN; CDR2 reads SYGVQD (reference sequence). The CDR3 has 16 residues. The V and J ends lost 3 bases and 2 bases, in that order; junction bases with no gene match: 7. CDR3 sequence: CASSEHGRGPYNEQFF. As DNA, the CDR3 is TGCGCCAGCAGTGAACATGGGAGGGGACCCTACAATGAGCAGTTCTTC.

This chain connects TRBV5-1 to TRBJ2-1; D may be TRBD2 (8 bases). V lost 7 bases to trimming and J lost 4 bases, with 18 bases between them. The CDR3 sequence is 15 residues long. Germline CDR1 is SGHRS and CDR2 is YFSETQ. CDR3: CASRQGGGGYNEQFF. The CDR3 DNA is TGCGCCAGCCGCCAGGGGGGCGGGGGGTACAATGAGCAGTTCTTC.

V is TRBV5-1 and J is TRBJ1-2; 9 nucleotides align to TRBD1. From germline, CDR1 is SGHRS and CDR2 YFSETQ. The CDR3 length is 15 residues. The V and J ends lost 3 bases and 1 base, in that order; junction bases with no gene match: 4. In nucleotides, the CDR3 is TGCGCCAGCAGCTGGGGACAGGGAAGTAACTATGGCTACACCTTC. It yields the protein CASSWGQGSNYGYTF.

This clone has a single count. The chain uses TRBV28 and TRBJ2-7, with 11 bases matching TRBD1. This CDR3 region has 17 residues. The V gene's germline CDR1 is MDHEN and CDR2 SYDVKM. V shed 6 bases, J shed 1 base, and the junction held 11 bases outside the gene matches. CDR3 sequence: CASSPGDRGYFSYEQYF. The CDR3 DNA is TGTGCCAGCAGCCCGGGGGACAGGGGGTATTTTTCCTACGAGCAGTACTTC.

The chain combines TRBV2 with TRBJ1-2, with 7 bases matching TRBD1. Germline V lookup: CDR1 SNHLY, CDR2 FYNNEI. After removal of 11 bases from V and 4 bases from J, the junction contained 10 bases not matched to a gene. CDR3 length: 13 residues. The chain's CDR3 is CASRQGSPYGYTF. The CDR3 coding sequence is TGTGCCTCAAGACAGGGTTCCCCCTATGGCTACACCTTC.

The chain joins TRBV5-4 to TRBJ1-1, with D possibly matching TRBD1 (6 bases). V lost 0 bases and J lost 3, with 9 bases in between. The CDR3 runs to 14 residues. Germline V gene data show CDR1 as SGHNT and CDR2 as YYREEE (reference sequence). CDR3 bases: TGTGCCAGCAGCTTGGAGGGGGAGTACACTGAAGCTTTCTTT. Protein sequence: CASSLEGEYTEAFF.

This chain links TRBV7-6 with TRBJ2-1, with TRBD2 matching 8 bases. The J segment lost 8 bases and the V segment lost 6 bases, leaving 6 bases of the junction unmatched. The V gene's germline CDR1 is SGHVS and CDR2 FNYEAQ. The CDR3 is 13 amino acids. The CDR3 DNA sequence: TGTGCCAGCAGACAAGCGGGAGTCTATGAGCAGTTCTTC. Residues: CASRQAGVYEQFF. The full variable domain, in which reference TRBV7-6 and TRBJ2-1 provide the parts outside the CDR3, is GAGVSQSPRYKVTKRGQDVALRCDPISGHVSLYWYRQALGQGPEFLTYFNYEAQQDKSGLPNDRFSAERPEGSISTLTIQRTEQRDSAMYRCASRQAGVYEQFFGPGTRLTVL.

V usage is TRBV27 and J usage is TRBJ1-2; 9 bases match TRBD1. Germline CDR1 MNHEY, CDR2 SMNVEV (reference sequence). V lost 6 bases, J lost 6 bases, and 8 bases stayed unmatched. This CDR3 spans 14 amino acids. The CDR3 loop reads CASSRDRGINGYTF. The CDR3 nucleotides are TGTGCCAGCAGCCGTGACAGGGGGATTAATGGCTACACCTTC.

This clone was detected only once. The chain couples TRBV6-5 to TRBJ1-2; D uncertain. The ends were cut back, 0 bases at V and 2 bases at J, with 7 bases in the middle. Looked up from germline, CDR1 is MNHEY and CDR2 is SVGAGI. This CDR3 region has 14 residues. The CDR3 region has the DNA TGTGCCAGCAGTTACTCGGCCCCGAACTATGGCTACACCTTC. This translates into CASSYSAPNYGYTF.

V and J are TRBV4-1 and TRBJ1-5; possible D gene TRBD1, 5 bases. The CDR3 is 16 amino acids. Germline loops: CDR1 MGHRA, CDR2 YSYEKL. The V gene lost 0 bases and the J gene lost 11 bases, with 20 bases spanning the gap. CDR3 loop: CASSQESSTGGNSQHF. The DNA of the CDR3 is TGCGCCAGCAGCCAAGAGTCTAGTACGGGGGGGAATTCCCAGCATTTT.

The CDR3 sequence is CASSYKAGGDTSTDTQYF. DNA of the CDR3: TGTGCCAGCAGTTATAAAGCGGGGGGTGATACTAGCACAGATACGCAGTATTTT. V and J are TRBV28 and TRBJ2-3; 9 positions agree with TRBD2. The CDR3 contains 18 residues. Germline assignment: CDR1 MDHEN and CDR2 SYDVKM. Trimming at V came to 4 bases and at J to 0 bases, leaving 11 bases not matched to a gene.

V gene TRBV4-1 combines with J gene TRBJ2-3; 8 bases line up with TRBD1. CDR1 is MGHRA and CDR2 is YSYEKL in the germline V gene. The CDR3 consists of 16 residues. V shed 4 bases and J 1 base; nucleotides not matched to a gene: 7. The CDR3 spells CASSPRDRTRTDTQYF. The CDR3 nucleotides read TGCGCCAGCAGCCCCCGGGACAGGACGCGCACAGATACGCAGTATTTT.

This rearrangement joins TRBV5-6 to TRBJ1-1, with TRBD1 matching 7 bases. In germline, CDR1 is SGHDT, CDR2 YYEEEE. The ends lost 6 bases at V and 0 bases at J; junction bases unmatched: 8. This CDR3 has 15 amino acids. The DNA of the CDR3 is TGTGCCAGCATCCTGAGGGGGCTGCTGAACACTGAAGCTTTCTTT. Its protein product is CASILRGLLNTEAFF.

The V and J genes are TRBV2 and TRBJ1-2; TRBD1 might be the D (6 bases). CDR3 length: 12 residues. The V and J ends lost 7 bases and 7 bases respectively, with 13 bases between them. The germline gives CDR1 SNHLY, CDR2 FYNNEI. CDR3 amino acids: CASNRAQAGYTF. CDR3 nucleotide sequence: TGTGCCAGCAACAGGGCCCAGGCTGGCTACACCTTC.

The chain links TRBV5-4 to TRBJ2-3, with TRBD1 matching 11 bases. The CDR3 has 16 amino acids. Trimming cost V 4 bases and J 8 bases; bases outside gene matches: 12. Germline V gene lookup returns CDR1 SGHNT and CDR2 YYREEE (reference sequence). The CDR3 region is CASSSGQGAPVGTQYF. The DNA for the CDR3 is TGTGCCAGCAGCAGCGGACAGGGGGCGCCGGTTGGTACGCAGTATTTT. Full variable domain (missing parts from reference TRBV5-4 and TRBJ2-3): ETGVTQSPTHLIKTRGQQVTLRCSSQSGHNTVSWYQQALGQGPQFIFQYYREEENGRGNFPPRFSGLQFPNYSSELNVNALELDDSALYLCASSSGQGAPVGTQYFGPGTRLTVL.

This clone was seen a single time. This chain links TRBV6-4 with TRBJ2-2; weak D call: TRBD2 (5 bases). Germline CDR1 MRHNA, CDR2 SNTAGT. V was trimmed by 5 bases and J by 0 bases, leaving 10 bases between them. This CDR3 contains 15 residues. CDR3 DNA: TGTGCCAGCAGTAAAACTAGAGCGAACACCGGGGAGCTGTTTTTT. Amino acid sequence: CASSKTRANTGELFF.

The chain employs TRBV19 and TRBJ1-5, with 12 positions matching TRBD1. The CDR3 contains 16 residues. Germline CDR1 is LNHDA and CDR2 is SQIVND (reference sequence). V gave up 0 bases and J gave up 5 bases; unmatched junction bases: 2. In DNA form, the CDR3 reads TGTGCCAGTAGTATAGAGGGACAGGGGGCCGATCAGCCCCAGCATTTT. It translates to CASSIEGQGADQPQHF.

This chain uses TRBV11-3 with TRBJ2-3, with 8 bases matching TRBD1. The CDR3 loop spans 15 amino acids. Germline CDR1 reads SGHNT; CDR2 reads YENEEA. V gave up 1 base and J gave up 3 bases; unmatched junction bases: 3. The CDR3 bases are TGTGCCAGCAGCTTAGGGACAGGGTGGACAGATACGCAGTATTTT. The encoded protein is CASSLGTGWTDTQYF.

The genes are TRBV2 and TRBJ1-2; possibly TRBD1 for D (5 bases). V was trimmed by 1 base and J by 2 bases, leaving 14 bases between them. Germline values: CDR1 SNHLY, CDR2 FYNNEI. The CDR3 is 16 amino acids. CDR3 sequence reads: CASSEVGRRANYGYTF. The DNA for the CDR3 is TGTGCCAGCAGTGAAGTCGGGCGCAGGGCGAACTATGGCTACACCTTC.

A word on this clone: The same CDR3 is also encoded by other DNA sequences in this sample. The chain uses TRBV28 and TRBJ1-2, with D possibly being TRBD1 (5 bases). Trimming pared 6 bases from V and 3 bases from J, leaving 11 bases between. The CDR3 is 13 amino acids. Germline assignment: CDR1 MDHEN and CDR2 SYDVKM. CDR3 sequence (DNA): TGTGCCAGCAGCTCCACAGGAGACTATGGCTACACCTTC. This translates into CASSSTGDYGYTF.

This clone came up once. The chain links TRBV19 to TRBJ2-3; D remains ambiguous. Trimming removed 3 bases from V and 8 bases from J, with 15 bases in between. Germline CDR1 and CDR2: LNHDA and SQIVND (reference sequence). The CDR3 is 14 amino acids. CDR3 nucleotide sequence: TGTGCCAGTAGTATGAGTCTAGAACGGCGTACGCAGTATTTT. Translating gives CASSMSLERRTQYF.

The genes are TRBV18 and TRBJ1-3, with a weak D call TRBD1 (5 bases). Germline CDR1 reads KGHSH; CDR2 reads LQKENI. V was cut by 3 bases and J by 8 bases, with 14 bases left in between. The CDR3 contains 14 residues. This CDR3 reads CASSPGAAVDTIYF. For the CDR3, the DNA is TGTGCCAGCTCACCTGGGGCAGCAGTGGACACCATATATTTT.

The gene calls are TRBV5-1 and TRBJ2-1, with no clear D. In germline, CDR1 is SGHRS, CDR2 YFSETQ. V was cut by 7 bases and J by 8 bases, with 16 bases left in between. There are 13 residues in the CDR3. CDR3 bases: TGCGCCAGCGCCTATAATGTTCCCGATGAGCAGTTCTTC. This encodes CASAYNVPDEQFF. Full variable domain (outside the CDR3, taken from reference TRBV5-1 and TRBJ2-1): KAGVTQTPRYLIKTRGQQVTLSCSPISGHRSVSWYQQTPGQGLQFLFEYFSETQRNKGNFPGRFSGRQFSNSRSEMNVSTLELGDSALYLCASAYNVPDEQFFGPGTRLTVL.

This chain connects TRBV28 to TRBJ2-7; unclear D gene. The CDR3 is 14 residues long. Trimming removed 3 bases at V and 4 bases at J, with 13 bases between. Germline V gene sequence: CDR1 MDHEN, CDR2 SYDVKM. The CDR3 reads CASSLVADKYEQYF. The DNA for the CDR3 is TGTGCCAGCAGTTTGGTGGCAGATAAGTACGAGCAGTACTTC.

The V call is TRBV6-5, the J call TRBJ1-1; D may be TRBD1 (6 bases). The CDR3 extends over 13 amino acids. The V gene lost 2 bases and the J gene lost 7 bases, with 11 bases spanning the gap. Germline assignment: CDR1 MNHEY and CDR2 SVGAGI. CDR3 protein: CASSYTQQGEAFF. The CDR3 nucleotides read TGTGCCAGCAGTTACACCCAACAGGGTGAAGCTTTCTTT.

Only one count was recorded for this clone. The V and J genes are TRBV27 and TRBJ2-3; the match to TRBD2 covers 15 bases. The CDR3 has 19 amino acids. CDR1 and CDR2 from the germline V gene are MNHEY and SMNVEV (reference sequence). V trimming: 0 bases; J trimming: 1 base; junction bases outside the gene matches: 5. CDR3 sequence (DNA): TGTGCCAGCAGTTTATCCGGACTAGCGGGAGGGCCCGGCACAGATACGCAGTATTTT. The encoded protein is CASSLSGLAGGPGTDTQYF.

This clone was picked up one time. The chain has TRBV25-1 and TRBJ1-2, with a possible D match to TRBD1 (6 bases). The ends were cut back, 2 bases at V and 6 bases at J, with 10 bases in the middle. This CDR3 is 13 amino acids long. From germline, CDR1 is MGHDK and CDR2 SYGVNS. The CDR3, as DNA: TGTGCCAGCAGTGAAGATTGGACAGATGGCTACACCTTC. Its translation: CASSEDWTDGYTF.

The rearrangement links TRBV18 to TRBJ1-2; perhaps TRBD1 as D (5 bases). Per germline, CDR1 KGHSH and CDR2 LQKENI. V gave up 3 bases and J gave up 4 bases, with 15 bases separating them. CDR3 length: 15 amino acids. CDR3 sequence: CASSPEGIPSYGYTF. Here the CDR3 DNA reads TGTGCCAGCTCACCGGAGGGGATCCCTAGCTATGGCTACACCTTC.

This clone came up once. This chain uses TRBV5-6 with TRBJ1-2; D unclear. CDR1 and CDR2 from the germline V gene are SGHDT and YYEEEE. V lost 4 bases and J lost 8, with 21 bases in between. The CDR3 has 15 residues. The CDR3: CASSLRLSSLRGYTF. Written as DNA, the CDR3 is TGTGCCAGCAGCCTGAGGCTCAGTTCCCTCCGAGGCTACACCTTC. The variable domain in full, with the rest retrieved from reference TRBV5-6 and TRBJ1-2, is DAGVTQSPTHLIKTRGQQVTLRCSPKSGHDTVSWYQQALGQGPQFIFQYYEEEERQRGNFPDRFSGHQFPNYSSELNVNALLLGDSALYLCASSLRLSSLRGYTFGSGTRLTVV.

This chain joins TRBV19 and TRBJ2-5; 7 nucleotides align to TRBD1. V was clipped by 4 bases and J by 4 bases; unmatched bases: 3. Germline CDR1 LNHDA, CDR2 SQIVND (reference sequence). CDR3 size: 13 residues. CDR3 DNA: TGTGCCAGTAGTACACAGGGGCCAGAGACCCAGTACTTC. Its translation: CASSTQGPETQYF.